The 20 T cell receptor beta chains below all came from one sample that was sequenced in a study of T cells after yellow fever vaccination. TCRdb fed the 5' RACE reads into MiXCR, producing one record per CDR3 protein. The sample yields hundreds of thousands of distinct CDR3 sequences, 17% seen once. The sequences come from PBMCs, collected about 5 days after the first yellow fever vaccination. The receptors stem from a man aged 18 to 30 who received the YFV17D yellow fever vaccine.

The J gene is TRBJ2-7, the V gene TRBV2; 9 bases line up with TRBD1. Trimming took 4 bases from V and 7 from J; bases not matched to a gene: 8. This CDR3 region has 14 residues. Per germline, CDR1 SNHLY and CDR2 FYNNEI. CDR3 sequence (DNA): TGTGCCAGCAGTGGACAGGGGGGAGAAGGAGAGCAGTACTTC. Translated, it gives CASSGQGGEGEQYF.

This clonotype was seen more than once but under ten times. The chain couples TRBV4-1 to TRBJ1-3; 8 bases agree with TRBD1. Germline CDR1 reads MGHRA; CDR2 reads YSYEKL. The CDR3 length is 17 residues. V shed 1 base and J 5 bases; nucleotides not matched to a gene: 10. In DNA, the CDR3 is TGCGCCAGCAGCCAAGGACTTGTTACAGGGGGAAGAAACACCATATATTTT. Translated, it gives CASSQGLVTGGRNTIYF.

The chain employs TRBV6-2 or TRBV6-3 and TRBJ2-3; weak D call: TRBD2 (5 bases). Germline V lookup: CDR1 MNHEY, CDR2 SVGEGT. Trimming shortened V by 8 bases and J by 7 bases, and 10 bases separated the two germline ends. The CDR3 runs 11 residues. The CDR3 protein is CASWESNTQYF. DNA for the CDR3: TGTGCCAGCTGGGAGTCGAATACGCAGTATTTT.

The sample holds a few counts of this clonotype. The genes are TRBV29-1 and TRBJ1-1; 9 positions agree with TRBD1. Germline V gene sequence: CDR1 SQVTM, CDR2 ANQGSEA. The CDR3 contains 12 residues. V shed 7 bases and J 6 bases; nucleotides not matched to a gene: 6. The CDR3 sequence: CSDYRGHSEAFF. CDR3 DNA: TGCAGCGATTACAGGGGGCATTCTGAAGCTTTCTTT.

This clonotype came up a few times. The genes are TRBV9 and TRBJ2-1; 9 nucleotides align to TRBD2. The V and J ends lost 3 bases and 6 bases, in that order; junction bases with no gene match: 10. The CDR3 totals 16 residues. The V gene's germline CDR1 is SGDLS and CDR2 YYNGEE. The CDR3 reads CASSASQSGGRNEQFF. The CDR3 coding sequence is TGTGCCAGCAGCGCAAGCCAGAGCGGGGGGCGCAATGAGCAGTTCTTC.

This clonotype was seen only a few times. The CDR3 here is CASSRTSGGANEQFF. The CDR3 DNA reads as TGTGCCAGTAGTAGGACTAGCGGGGGGGCAAATGAGCAGTTCTTC. The V and J genes are TRBV19 and TRBJ2-1; 15 bases agree with TRBD2. V lost 4 bases and J lost 7; bases outside the gene matches: 2. This CDR3 is 15 amino acids long. In germline, CDR1 is LNHDA, CDR2 SQIVND (reference sequence).

The chain is built from TRBV5-4 and TRBJ2-3; TRBD1 or TRBD2 may be the D gene (5 bases each). Germline CDR1 and CDR2: SGHNT and YYREEE (reference sequence). The CDR3 totals 18 residues. The V end lost 0 bases, the J end lost 4 bases, and 21 bases lay between the germline ends. The CDR3 sequence: CASSLADEPGLGADTQYF. CDR3 DNA sequence: TGTGCCAGCAGCTTGGCCGACGAGCCCGGTTTGGGGGCAGATACGCAGTATTTT.

The rearrangement uses TRBV14 and TRBJ1-1, with a possible D match to TRBD1 (5 bases). CDR3 length: 15 residues. The V and J ends lost 2 bases and 3 bases respectively, with 13 bases between them. Looked up from germline, CDR1 is SGHDN and CDR2 is FVKESK. CDR3 protein: CASSQTGGIHTEAFF. In DNA form, the CDR3 reads TGTGCCAGCAGCCAAACCGGGGGGATACACACTGAAGCTTTCTTT. Together with reference TRBV14 and TRBJ1-1, the CDR3 gives the full variable domain: EAGVTQFPSHSVIEKGQTVTLRCDPISGHDNLYWYRRVMGKEIKFLLHFVKESKQDESGMPNNRFLAERTGGTYSTLKVQPAELEDSGVYFCASSQTGGIHTEAFFGQGTRLTVV.

This clonotype was found a few times. The V call is TRBV20-1, the J call TRBJ2-5; TRBD2 might be the D (5 bases). Germline CDR1 reads DFQATT; CDR2 reads SNEGSKA (reference sequence). This CDR3 is 15 amino acids long. The germline V and J ends were trimmed by 0 bases and 5 bases, with 16 bases remaining between them. The DNA for the CDR3 is TGCAGTGCTAGAGATCCAACCGACCGAGGGGAGACCCAGTACTTC. Translating it yields CSARDPTDRGETQYF.

This clonotype was seen a handful of times. The V gene is TRBV19, the J gene TRBJ2-3; D gene ambiguous. Germline V gene sequence: CDR1 LNHDA, CDR2 SQIVND (reference sequence). This CDR3 has 13 amino acids. Trimming pared 3 bases from V and 6 bases from J, leaving 10 bases between. CDR3 amino acids: CASSITISDTQYF. In DNA form, the CDR3 reads TGTGCCAGTAGTATCACCATTTCGGATACGCAGTATTTT.

The chain recombines TRBV3-1 with TRBJ2-1; D is unclear. CDR1 and CDR2 (germline): LGHDT, YNNKEL (reference sequence). V gave up 3 bases and J gave up 10 bases, with 10 bases separating them. This CDR3 spans 12 amino acids. CDR3: CASSQERREQFF. The DNA of the CDR3 is TGTGCCAGCAGCCAGGAACGCCGGGAGCAGTTCTTC.

The genes are TRBV9 and TRBJ2-2; D unresolved. The CDR3 extends over 14 amino acids. CDR1 and CDR2 from the germline V gene are SGDLS and YYNGEE. V was pared by 0 bases and J by 6 bases, with 9 bases between. Here the CDR3 reads CASSVDSTAGELFF. In DNA form, the CDR3 reads TGTGCCAGCAGCGTAGATTCCACGGCCGGGGAGCTGTTTTTT.

The chain recombines TRBV19 with TRBJ1-1; D unclear. The length of the CDR3 is 14 residues. Per germline, CDR1 LNHDA and CDR2 SQIVND (reference sequence). The V and J ends lost 6 bases and 1 base respectively, with 12 bases between them. In DNA form, the CDR3 reads TGTGCCAGTAGATTCCAGGCCACGAACACTGAAGCTTTCTTT. As protein: CASRFQATNTEAFF.

This clonotype has a handful of counts. The CDR3 loop is CASSQEAGEPYNEQFF. DNA of the CDR3: TGCGCCAGCAGCCAAGAAGCGGGGGAGCCCTACAATGAGCAGTTCTTC. The V and J genes are TRBV4-1 and TRBJ2-1, with TRBD2 matching over 8 bases. CDR1 and CDR2 (germline): MGHRA, YSYEKL. The CDR3 spans 16 residues. Trimming removed 0 bases from V and 2 bases from J; junction bases left unmatched: 3.

The chain combines TRBV9 with TRBJ2-3; a possible D gene is TRBD2 (6 bases). The CDR3 length is 15 residues. Germline V gene lookup returns CDR1 SGDLS and CDR2 YYNGEE. V was clipped by 4 bases and J by 2 bases, with 14 bases between them. The DNA of the CDR3 is TGTGCCAGCAGCCCACCGGGACTCTTCACAGATACGCAGTATTTT. It translates to CASSPPGLFTDTQYF.

This clonotype was picked up many times. DNA of the CDR3: TGTGCCAGCAGTTCGAACACGGGGCCTTGGTATTTT. Its translation: CASSSNTGPWYF. This chain links TRBV28 with TRBJ2-3, with D perhaps matching TRBD1 or TRBD2 (5 bases each). Between the trimmed V and J ends, which lost 4 bases and 14 bases, there was a span of 16 bases. The CDR3 has 12 amino acids. Germline loops: CDR1 MDHEN, CDR2 SYDVKM.

The rearrangement uses TRBV7-3 and TRBJ2-3; 8 nucleotides align to TRBD2. The germline V gene has CDR1 SGHTA and CDR2 FQGTGA. This CDR3 is 16 amino acids long. After removal of 5 bases from V and 4 bases from J, the junction contained 11 bases not matched to a gene. CDR3 sequence (DNA): TGTGCCAGCAGCCGAGCCGGGGGGGGCTGGGCAGATACGCAGTATTTT. Translating gives CASSRAGGGWADTQYF.

The chain joins TRBV5-1 to TRBJ2-2; the D gene is possibly TRBD1 (6 bases). Germline V gene sequence: CDR1 SGHRS, CDR2 YFSETQ. The CDR3 totals 15 residues. V gave up 7 bases and J gave up 5 bases, with 18 bases separating them. DNA of the CDR3: TGCGCCAGCGCACCCGACAGGAGATTAACCGGGGAGCTGTTTTTT. This sequence encodes CASAPDRRLTGELFF.

On this clonotype: At one end, the junction sequence differs from germline, possibly due to a read error. The rearrangement links TRBV7-1 to TRBJ2-2, with TRBD2 matching over 12 bases. TRBV7-1 is an open reading frame, and its role is uncertain. CDR3 size: 20 residues. This CDR3 reads CACSKGFGLAGKTNTGELFF. CDR3 bases: TGTGCCTGCAGTAAGGGGTTTGGACTAGCGGGAAAGACGAACACCGGGGAGCTGTTTTTT.

In its sample, this clonotype was seen a few times. This sequence joins TRBV19 and TRBJ2-2; D is perhaps TRBD2 (5 bases). Germline CDR1 is LNHDA and CDR2 is SQIVND (reference sequence). The CDR3 has 13 residues. Deletions cut 6 bases from V and 4 bases from J, with 9 bases between. CDR3 protein: CASSGLFTGELFF. CDR3 DNA: TGTGCCAGTAGCGGACTGTTCACCGGGGAGCTGTTTTTT.